The clone carrying this T cell receptor (beta chain) was recorded at least ten times. Its specificity is not known. The data are from a study of early T cells in non-severe SARS-CoV-2 infection. Study-level information: Sequencing targeted bulk RNA from unsorted whole blood, leaving chains unpaired.

The V and J ends lost 0 bases and 10 bases respectively, with 9 bases between them. The CDR3 totals 12 residues. Germline V gene sequence: CDR1 LGHDT, CDR2 YNNKEL (reference sequence). General study findings and limits: VDJdb matching skewed toward anti-spike CD8 responses, missing private and CD4 specificities.

Attachment of unique molecular identifiers was made to individual cDNA molecules. TCRdb independently ran MiXCR on the 5' RACE reads; one entry per CDR3 protein. Of 50,000 to 85,000 distinct CDR3 sequences in the sample, over 8% were seen once. The chain carries TRBV3-1 and TRBJ1-1; D not resolved. The receptor was derived from an adult who was a healthcare worker with PCR-confirmed SARS-CoV-2 infection or an uninfected control (not recorded which). Sequences were obtained from whole blood. CDR3 region: CASSQDRRGAFF. In nucleotides, the CDR3 is TGTGCCAGCAGCCAAGATCGTCGCGGAGCTTTCTTT.